Presented here are 7 T cell receptor beta chains from one specimen sequenced in a study of shared clonotypes between healthy human individuals. Libraries were prepared by immunoSEQ multiplex PCR; TCRdb keeps only in-frame clonotypes and omits some of them. The sample has 2 million to 3 million clones; approximately 93% are singletons. Sequenced input: naive CD4+ T cells from PBMCs. Subset denoted: CD45RA+ positively selected. These receptors originate from a man younger than 30 in good health. Some clones in this sample may be carry-over from other donors' samples.

This clone was counted once. The chain joins TRBV18 to TRBJ2-7, with 7 bases lining up with TRBD2. This CDR3 comprises 15 residues. V lost 2 bases, J lost 3 bases, and 7 bases stayed unmatched. The germline V gene encodes CDR1 KGHSH and CDR2 LQKENI. CDR3 sequence reads: CASSPGLADIYEQYF. The CDR3 DNA sequence: TGTGCCAGCTCACCAGGGCTAGCGGATATCTACGAGCAGTACTTC.

This chain links TRBV5-4 with TRBJ2-7; maybe TRBD1 (6 bases). V was cut by 6 bases and J by 2 bases, with 12 bases left in between. CDR1 and CDR2 from the germline V gene are SGHNT and YYREEE (reference sequence). The CDR3 runs to 13 residues. The CDR3 region is CASIRQETYEQYF. In DNA form, the CDR3 reads TGTGCCAGCATCCGACAGGAGACCTACGAGCAGTACTTC.

The CDR3 region is CASSLAGGLNTEAFF. The CDR3 region has the DNA TGTGCCAGCAGCTTAGCCGGAGGCCTGAACACTGAAGCTTTCTTT. This chain joins TRBV7-2 and TRBJ1-1; no clear D. V was clipped by 0 bases and J by 0 bases, with 8 bases between them. The germline V gene has CDR1 SGHTA and CDR2 FQGNSA. This CDR3 contains 15 residues.

The gene calls are TRBV7-9 and TRBJ1-3; tentative D call: TRBD1 (6 bases). Trimming took 2 bases from V and 3 from J, leaving 8 bases between them. CDR1 and CDR2 (germline): SEHNR, FQNEAQ (reference sequence). This CDR3 region has 14 residues. CDR3 sequence: CASSLTGYGNTIYF. The CDR3 nucleotides read TGTGCCAGCAGCTTAACAGGGTATGGAAACACCATATATTTT.

The CDR3 DNA follows: TGCGCCAGCAGCCAAGTTTCTGGGGGGGTCAATGAGCAGTTCTTC. Encoded protein: CASSQVSGGVNEQFF. This chain connects TRBV4-3 to TRBJ2-1; 7 bases line up with TRBD2. In germline, CDR1 is LGHNA, CDR2 YSLEER. The CDR3 covers 15 residues. The junction had 6 bases not matched to a gene; V was cut back by 1 base and J by 6 bases.

The chain recombines TRBV5-1 with TRBJ2-3; 9 bases are shared with TRBD2. The CDR3 has 16 residues. Germline V CDR1 and CDR2: SGHRS, YFSETQ. V lost 4 bases and J lost 0; bases outside the gene matches: 6. The CDR3 bases are TGCGCCAGCAGCCTCTCTAGCGGGACTAGCACAGATACGCAGTATTTT. It specifies CASSLSSGTSTDTQYF.

Points on this clone: Other DNA sequences in this sample translate to the same CDR3. The rearrangement uses TRBV5-1 and TRBJ2-3, with D maybe TRBD1 (6 bases). V was cut by 0 bases and J by 4 bases, with 6 bases left in between. Germline CDR1 reads SGHRS; CDR2 reads YFSETQ. This CDR3 has 13 residues. Here the CDR3 DNA reads TGCGCCAGCAGCTTGGCAGGGGCAGATACGCAGTATTTT. The encoded protein is CASSLAGADTQYF.